The clone carrying this TCR beta chain was counted only a few times. Its antigen is not known. From germline, CDR1 is SGHTA and CDR2 FQGNSA. V lost 8 bases and J lost 15, with 24 bases in between. This CDR3 is 13 amino acids long. The data were obtained in a study of persistence of HIV-infected CD4 T cells. Stimulation used 10 ug/mL lysate from CMV-infected fibroblasts. Responding CD4+ T cells were sorted by upregulation of both CD40 ligand and CD69. The immunoSEQ assay was version 4, run in survey mode. Data came from immunoSEQ multiplex PCR; TCRdb stores just in-frame clones and leaves some out. The sample holds over 6,000 clones, over 60% seen once.

The specimen was CD4+ T cells sorted from PBMCs after roughly 20-hour stimulation, collected from a patient who received antiretroviral therapy. This clonotype originated in an adult woman with HIV who was CMV-seropositive. The gene calls are TRBV7-2 and TRBJ2-3; D possibly uses TRBD1 or TRBD2 (5 bases each). The CDR3 coding sequence is TGTGCCAGCGGAAACGGTGGGGGACGGGTCGGCTATTTT. Its translation is CASGNGGGRVGYF.